This passage covers 30 T cell receptor beta chains from one sample sequenced in a study of blood T cell repertoires in COVID-19. Profiling relied on immunoSEQ multiplex PCR, and the TCRdb table lists in-frame clones only, not all of them. The table has fewer than 350,000 clones, roughly 93% seen once; the top ten hold about 2.3%. The sample consisted of PBMCs or T cells enriched from blood (not recorded which). All receptors derive from a woman aged 40 to 50 with acute COVID-19.

This sequence joins TRBV5-3 and TRBJ2-4; TRBD2 matches 14 bases. TRBV5-3 is designated an ORF whose function remains uncertain. The CDR3 totals 16 residues. With V trimmed by 4 bases and J by 4 bases, 4 bases remained unmatched. The CDR3 spells CARSNGLAGGKNIQYF. CDR3 bases: TGTGCCAGAAGCAACGGACTAGCGGGAGGAAAAAACATTCAGTACTTC.

The rearrangement uses TRBV7-3 and TRBJ1-1; 10 positions match TRBD1. CDR1 SGHTA and CDR2 FQGTGA come from the germline V gene. The V and J ends lost 6 bases and 3 bases, in that order; junction bases with no gene match: 10. This CDR3 has 16 residues. CDR3 in amino acids: CASSPGTGVGDTEAFF. DNA for the CDR3: TGTGCCAGCAGTCCGGGGACAGGGGTGGGAGACACTGAAGCTTTCTTT.

V usage is TRBV13 and J usage is TRBJ2-7; the match to TRBD1 covers 8 bases. The germline gives CDR1 PRHDT, CDR2 FYEKMQ (reference sequence). The CDR3 contains 16 residues. V shed 5 bases, J shed 6 bases, and the junction held 15 bases outside the gene matches. The CDR3 reads CASSPNWDRSWAEQYF. The CDR3 DNA reads TGTGCCAGCAGCCCCAATTGGGACAGGTCCTGGGCCGAGCAGTACTTC. Full variable domain (missing parts from reference TRBV13 and TRBJ2-7): AAGVIQSPRHLIKEKRETATLKCYPIPRHDTVYWYQQGPGQDPQFLISFYEKMQSDKGSIPDRFSAQQFSDYHSELNMSSLELGDSALYFCASSPNWDRSWAEQYFGPGTRLTVT.

The chain has TRBV2 and TRBJ1-2, with a possible D match to TRBD1 (6 bases). Per the germline V gene, CDR1 is SNHLY and CDR2 is FYNNEI. The CDR3 is 14 residues long. Trimming shortened V by 6 bases and J by 5 bases, and 16 bases separated the two germline ends. The CDR3 region has the DNA TGTGCCAGCAGGGACCAGGGGTTGGGGTATGGCTACACCTTC. Amino acids: CASRDQGLGYGYTF. The full variable domain, its missing parts supplied by reference TRBV2 and TRBJ1-2, is EPEVTQTPSHQVTQMGQEVILRCVPISNHLYFYWYRQILGQKVEFLVSFYNNEISEKSEIFDDQFSVERPDGSNFTLKIRSTKLEDSAMYFCASRDQGLGYGYTFGSGTRLTVV.

The rearrangement joins TRBV7-9 to TRBJ2-7, with 7 bases matching TRBD1. This CDR3 is 14 amino acids long. V dropped 7 bases and J dropped 2; count of bases not matched to a gene: 8. The germline CDR1 and CDR2 sequences are SEHNR and FQNEAQ (reference sequence). The CDR3 DNA sequence: TGTGCCAGCACCCCAGTGGACAGGACCTACGAGCAGTACTTC. It codes for CASTPVDRTYEQYF. The complete variable domain, with remaining parts taken from reference TRBV7-9 and TRBJ2-7, reads DTGVSQNPRHKITKRGQNVTFRCDPISEHNRLYWYRQTLGQGPEFLTYFQNEAQLEKSRLLSDRFSAERPKGSFSTLEIQRTEQGDSAMYLCASTPVDRTYEQYFGPGTRLTVT.

The chain links TRBV11-3 to TRBJ1-2; no clear D. V gave up 5 bases and J gave up 3 bases, with 16 bases separating them. This CDR3 spans 15 amino acids. Germline V gives CDR1 SGHNT, CDR2 YENEEA. The CDR3 nucleotides read TGTGCCAGCAGCCCATCTGAGGGAGTCCACTATGGCTACACCTTC. Protein: CASSPSEGVHYGYTF.

This chain joins TRBV5-1 and TRBJ2-1; 10 nucleotides line up with TRBD2. This CDR3 has 14 amino acids. Germline CDR1 and CDR2: SGHRS and YFSETQ. The V and J ends lost 8 bases and 7 bases, in that order; junction bases with no gene match: 9. CDR3 in amino acids: CASRSLAGVNEQFF. In DNA, the CDR3 is TGCGCCAGTCGTTCTCTAGCGGGAGTAAATGAGCAGTTCTTC.

The chain joins TRBV28 to TRBJ2-7, with D tentatively TRBD1 (5 bases). Between the trimmed V and J ends, which lost 2 bases and 3 bases, there was a span of 11 bases. Germline V lookup: CDR1 MDHEN, CDR2 SYDVKM. CDR3 length equals 14 residues. The CDR3 region has the DNA TGTGCCAGCAGTTTAATTTACAGGAACTACGAGCAGTACTTC. Amino acid sequence: CASSLIYRNYEQYF. The full variable domain, its missing parts supplied by reference TRBV28 and TRBJ2-7, is DVKVTQSSRYLVKRTGEKVFLECVQDMDHENMFWYRQDPGLGLRLIYFSYDVKMKEKGDIPEGYSVSREKKERFSLILESASTNQTSMYLCASSLIYRNYEQYFGPGTRLTVT.

The genes are TRBV5-8 and TRBJ1-1; a possible D gene is TRBD1 (5 bases). Deletions cut 3 bases from V and 2 bases from J, with 8 bases between. The CDR3 consists of 13 residues. The germline gives CDR1 SGHTS, CDR2 YDEGEE. The CDR3 region is CASSWGGNTEAFF. In DNA, the CDR3 is TGTGCCAGCAGCTGGGGCGGTAACACTGAAGCTTTCTTT.

This chain links TRBV5-4 with TRBJ2-7; 8 bases are shared with TRBD2. The CDR3 runs 14 residues. Per germline, CDR1 SGHNT and CDR2 YYREEE (reference sequence). V dropped 2 bases and J dropped 3; count of bases not matched to a gene: 4. CDR3 sequence reads: CASSLGGRYYEQYF. Here the CDR3 DNA reads TGTGCCAGCAGCTTAGGCGGGAGGTACTACGAGCAGTACTTC.

V and J are TRBV29-1 and TRBJ2-2; the match to TRBD1 covers 7 bases. Germline V CDR1 and CDR2: SQVTM, ANQGSEA. Losses at the gene ends were 6 bases for V and 4 bases for J; bases not matched to a gene: 11. This CDR3 is built from 15 residues. CDR3 DNA sequence: TGCAGCGTCTTAACAGGGGCGATAAGCACCGGGGAGCTGTTTTTT. This gives the protein CSVLTGAISTGELFF.

The sample holds one count of this clone. The J gene is TRBJ1-1, the V gene TRBV11-3, with D perhaps matching TRBD1 (6 bases). The CDR3 has 15 amino acids. Germline CDR1 reads SGHNT; CDR2 reads YENEEA. V lost 4 bases and J 2 bases, leaving 14 bases between the germline ends. In DNA, the CDR3 is TGTGCCAGCAGCTCTAGGACAGATCTTAACACTGAAGCTTTCTTT. Translating gives CASSSRTDLNTEAFF.

The DNA for the CDR3 is TGTGCCAGCAGCTTCGACAGGGACTATGGCTACACCTTC. Translated: CASSFDRDYGYTF. This sequence joins TRBV7-2 and TRBJ1-2, with 7 positions matching TRBD1. Germline trimming cut 3 bases from V and 3 bases from J; bases unmatched to any gene: 1. The CDR3 sequence is 13 residues long. Looked up from germline, CDR1 is SGHTA and CDR2 is FQGNSA.

The chain is built from TRBV6-2 or TRBV6-3 and TRBJ2-6; the match to TRBD2 covers 8 bases. Germline CDR1 and CDR2: MNHEY and SVGEGT. Unmatched junction bases numbered 0, after V lost 5 bases and J lost 0 bases. The CDR3 covers 15 residues. The CDR3 nucleotides are TGTGCCAGCAGTAGCGGGAGCTCTGGGGCCAACGTCCTGACTTTC. As protein: CASSSGSSGANVLTF.

The J gene is TRBJ1-2, the V gene TRBV20-1, with a weak D call TRBD1 (6 bases). CDR3 length equals 11 residues. The ends were cut back, 3 bases at V and 10 bases at J, with 12 bases in the middle. The germline CDR1 and CDR2 sequences are DFQATT and SNEGSKA (reference sequence). This CDR3 reads CSARDSHDYTF. CDR3 in DNA: TGCAGTGCTAGGGACAGTCATGACTACACCTTC.

The chain is built from TRBV2 and TRBJ1-5; possibly TRBD1 for D (5 bases). Between the trimmed V and J ends, which lost 2 bases and 0 bases, there was a span of 23 bases. Germline loops: CDR1 SNHLY, CDR2 FYNNEI. The CDR3 runs 20 residues. CDR3 coding DNA: TGTGCCAGCAGTGAAAGAATCCGGGGGACGCTTCGGAATAGCAATCAGCCCCAGCATTTT. This translates into CASSERIRGTLRNSNQPQHF.

CDR3 protein: CASSFGGGRAGNEQFF. CDR3 coding DNA: TGTGCCAGCAGCTTCGGTGGCGGGAGGGCGGGCAATGAGCAGTTCTTC. The chain employs TRBV7-2 and TRBJ2-1, with 9 positions matching TRBD2. CDR1 is SGHTA, CDR2 FQGNSA, per germline. The J segment lost 6 bases and the V segment lost 3 bases, leaving 9 bases of the junction unmatched. This CDR3 region has 16 residues.

The chain combines TRBV18 with TRBJ2-4; tentative D call: TRBD2 (6 bases). Germline V gene sequence: CDR1 KGHSH, CDR2 LQKENI. The germline V and J ends were trimmed by 3 bases and 1 base, with 13 bases remaining between them. The CDR3 is 16 amino acids. CDR3 coding DNA: TGTGCCAGCTCACCTGTCCCTGGGGGGGCCAAAAACATTCAGTACTTC. Amino acids: CASSPVPGGAKNIQYF.

V and J are TRBV7-2 and TRBJ2-7; D might be TRBD2 (7 bases). In germline, CDR1 is SGHTA, CDR2 FQGNSA. Between the trimmed V and J ends, which lost 4 bases and 1 base, there was a span of 14 bases. The CDR3 runs 15 residues. This chain's CDR3 is CASSSQGGDSYEQYF. The DNA of the CDR3 is TGTGCCAGCAGCTCACAGGGAGGGGATTCCTACGAGCAGTACTTC.

This rearrangement joins TRBV5-1 to TRBJ2-7; 8 nucleotides align to TRBD1. Unmatched junction bases numbered 9, after V lost 2 bases and J lost 2 bases. The V gene's germline CDR1 is SGHRS and CDR2 YFSETQ. The CDR3 covers 16 residues. In DNA form, the CDR3 reads TGCGCCAGCAGCTTCTACAGGGGGTCAGGAGCCTACGAGCAGTACTTC. It yields the protein CASSFYRGSGAYEQYF.

This chain uses TRBV9 with TRBJ1-1, with TRBD1 identical over 10 bases. V was clipped by 4 bases and J by 1 base; unmatched bases: 13. The CDR3 contains 18 residues. Per germline, CDR1 SGDLS and CDR2 YYNGEE. CDR3 amino acids: CASSPRPGQGLENTEAFF. In DNA, the CDR3 is TGTGCCAGCAGCCCTAGACCGGGACAGGGGCTGGAGAACACTGAAGCTTTCTTT. The entire variable domain, with the rest obtained from reference TRBV9 and TRBJ1-1, is as follows: DSGVTQTPKHLITATGQRVTLRCSPRSGDLSVYWYQQSLDQGLQFLIQYYNGEERAKGNILERFSAQQFPDLHSELNLSSLELGDSALYFCASSPRPGQGLENTEAFFGQGTRLTVV.

The gene calls are TRBV19 and TRBJ1-5; 7 nucleotides line up with TRBD1. The trim removed 4 bases at V and 4 bases at J, leaving 13 bases unmatched. Germline CDR1 LNHDA, CDR2 SQIVND (reference sequence). There are 17 residues in the CDR3. This chain's CDR3 is CASSKGTGQQTNQPQHF. The CDR3 region has the DNA TGTGCCAGTAGTAAGGGGACGGGACAGCAAACTAATCAGCCCCAGCATTTT.

V usage is TRBV18 and J usage is TRBJ1-4, with D tentatively TRBD1 (5 bases). V lost 3 bases and J lost 8, with 16 bases in between. The CDR3 is 15 residues long. Germline loops: CDR1 KGHSH, CDR2 LQKENI. CDR3 region: CASSPYGWGSEKLFF. As DNA, the CDR3 is TGTGCCAGCTCACCTTACGGGTGGGGCTCGGAAAAACTGTTTTTT.

The chain employs TRBV5-5 and TRBJ2-6; the D gene is possibly TRBD2 (6 bases). The CDR3 runs 17 residues. Trimming stripped 0 bases from V and 0 bases from J, with 10 bases between. Germline V gives CDR1 SGHKS, CDR2 YYEKEE (reference sequence). Written as DNA, the CDR3 is TGTGCCAGCAGCTTGGGGGAGGCTCTCTCTGGGGCCAACGTCCTGACTTTC. This gives the protein CASSLGEALSGANVLTF.

The rearrangement uses TRBV19 and TRBJ1-2, with TRBD1 identical over 11 bases. The CDR3 has 14 amino acids. Germline loops: CDR1 LNHDA, CDR2 SQIVND (reference sequence). Germline trimming cut 6 bases from V and 6 bases from J; bases unmatched to any gene: 6. DNA for the CDR3: TGTGCCAGTAGCTGGACAGGGGGCGCGAATGGCTACACCTTC. The encoded protein is CASSWTGGANGYTF.

The V call is TRBV5-4, the J call TRBJ1-2; 8 nucleotides match TRBD1. The CDR3 is 13 residues long. Germline values: CDR1 SGHNT, CDR2 YYREEE (reference sequence). Losses at the gene ends were 4 bases for V and 4 bases for J; bases not matched to a gene: 3. The CDR3 loop reads CASSPGQAYGYTF. As DNA, the CDR3 is TGTGCCAGCAGCCCGGGACAGGCCTATGGCTACACCTTC. Complete variable domain (other parts from reference TRBV5-4 and TRBJ1-2): ETGVTQSPTHLIKTRGQQVTLRCSSQSGHNTVSWYQQALGQGPQFIFQYYREEENGRGNFPPRFSGLQFPNYSSELNVNALELDDSALYLCASSPGQAYGYTFGSGTRLTVV.

The genes are TRBV5-5 and TRBJ1-2, with TRBD1 matching 9 bases. The CDR3 is made up of 16 amino acids. Germline V gene data show CDR1 as SGHKS and CDR2 as YYEKEE (reference sequence). After removal of 1 base from V and 7 bases from J, the junction contained 11 bases not matched to a gene. The CDR3 loop reads CASSLSWTGEVGGYTF. CDR3 coding DNA: TGTGCCAGCAGCTTGAGTTGGACAGGGGAAGTTGGTGGCTACACCTTC.

The V gene is TRBV2, the J gene TRBJ2-5; D ambiguous. The CDR3 sequence is 14 residues long. The ends were cut back, 5 bases at V and 2 bases at J, with 12 bases in the middle. CDR1 SNHLY and CDR2 FYNNEI come from the germline V gene. CDR3 in DNA: TGTGCCAGCAGTTTATTACAGATTCAAGAGACCCAGTACTTC. Amino acid sequence: CASSLLQIQETQYF.

As concerns this clone: The identical CDR3 is also encoded by other nucleotide sequences in the sample. The chain recombines TRBV19 with TRBJ2-7; D unclear. Trimming stripped 5 bases from V and 2 bases from J, with 10 bases between. The length of the CDR3 is 13 residues. Germline V lookup: CDR1 LNHDA, CDR2 SQIVND (reference sequence). CDR3 region: CASSPGLTYEQYF. The DNA of the CDR3 is TGTGCCAGTAGTCCGGGTCTCACCTACGAGCAGTACTTC.

The chain is built from TRBV13 and TRBJ1-1; D not certain. Trimming took off 5 bases at V and 0 bases at J, with 13 bases between the two ends. Per germline, CDR1 PRHDT and CDR2 FYEKMQ (reference sequence). The CDR3 has 15 residues. CDR3 coding DNA: TGTGCCAGCAGCCCGCACATCATATTGAACACTGAAGCTTTCTTT. This sequence encodes CASSPHIILNTEAFF.